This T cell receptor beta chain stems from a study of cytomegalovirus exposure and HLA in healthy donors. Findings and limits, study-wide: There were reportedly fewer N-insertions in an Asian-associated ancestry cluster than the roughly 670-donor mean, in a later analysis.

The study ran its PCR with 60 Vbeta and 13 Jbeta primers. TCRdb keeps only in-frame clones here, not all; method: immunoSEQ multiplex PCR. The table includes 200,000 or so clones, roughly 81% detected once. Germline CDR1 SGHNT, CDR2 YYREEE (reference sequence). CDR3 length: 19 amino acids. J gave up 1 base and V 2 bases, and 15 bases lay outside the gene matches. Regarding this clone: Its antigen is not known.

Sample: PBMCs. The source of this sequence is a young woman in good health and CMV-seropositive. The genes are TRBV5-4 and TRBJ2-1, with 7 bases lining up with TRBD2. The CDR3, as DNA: TGTGCCAGCAGCTTAGGCTCCTTTCGACGGGGAGGGTCCTACAATGAGCAGTTCTTC. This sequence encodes CASSLGSFRRGGSYNEQFF.